This T cell receptor (beta chain) was found in a study of PD-L1 blockade in urothelial cancer. Study-level information: Analysis of blood occurred 3 weeks (second dose) and 6 weeks after treatment start. The study, taken as a whole, reports: When pretreatment blood TCR clonality was below the median, it predicted better survival.

The assay was immunoSEQ multiplex PCR, and TCRdb's table has in-frame clones only and misses some. The data show approximately 80,000 clones, roughly 80% seen once. Notes on this clone: Its antigen remains unknown.

Sample: PBMCs, taken around atezolizumab (anti-PD-L1) treatment. The source of this sequence is a man aged 65 to 85 with urothelial cancer.

CDR3 sequence: CATSRDTGENEKLFF. The CDR3 bases are TGTGCCACCAGCAGAGATACAGGGGAAAATGAAAAACTGTTTTTT. The rearrangement joins TRBV15 to TRBJ1-4; 7 bases are a match to TRBD1. This CDR3 has 15 amino acids. Germline V gene lookup returns CDR1 LNHNV and CDR2 YYDKDF (reference sequence). V dropped 0 bases and J dropped 5; count of bases not matched to a gene: 3.